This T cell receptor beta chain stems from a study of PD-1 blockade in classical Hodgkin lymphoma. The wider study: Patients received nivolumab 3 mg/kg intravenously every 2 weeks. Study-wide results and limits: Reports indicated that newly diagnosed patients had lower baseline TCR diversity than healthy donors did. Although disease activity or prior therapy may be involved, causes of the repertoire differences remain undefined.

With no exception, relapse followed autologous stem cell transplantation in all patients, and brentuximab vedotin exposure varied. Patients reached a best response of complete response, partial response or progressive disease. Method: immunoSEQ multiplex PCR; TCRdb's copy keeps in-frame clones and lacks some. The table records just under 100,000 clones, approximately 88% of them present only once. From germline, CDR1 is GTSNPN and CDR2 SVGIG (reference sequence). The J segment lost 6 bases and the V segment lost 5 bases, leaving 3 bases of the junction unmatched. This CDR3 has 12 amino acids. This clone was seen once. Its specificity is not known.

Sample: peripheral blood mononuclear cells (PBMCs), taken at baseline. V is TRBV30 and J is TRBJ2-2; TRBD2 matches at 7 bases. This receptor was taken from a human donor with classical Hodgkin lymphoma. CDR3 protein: CAWGEGPGELFF. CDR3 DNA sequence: TGTGCCTGGGGGGAGGGGCCCGGGGAGCTGTTTTTT.